This TCR beta chain emerged from a study of T cell responses to AZD1222 COVID-19 vaccine. Here immunoSEQ multiplex PCR was the method, and the copy in TCRdb shows in-frame clones only, minus some. The repertoire consists of about 190,000 clones, with around 94% occurring once and the leading ten covering 3.6%. Turning to this clone: Its antigen is as yet unknown.

Study-level points and caveats: Two doses of AZD1222 preceded a rise in Spike-specific TCR breadth and depth. CD4 TCRs linked to vaccination spanned spike, dominating at 160-218 and 743-854.

The germline gives CDR1 SGDLS, CDR2 YYNGEE. The CDR3 spans 15 residues. V was shortened by 3 bases and J by 0 bases, with 11 bases between the two germline ends. This chain links TRBV9 with TRBJ2-3; D perhaps matches TRBD1 (6 bases). The material was peripheral blood, obtained 28 days after the second dose of the MenACWY control vaccine. The sequence was obtained from an adult who received the MenACWY meningococcal vaccine as a control. The CDR3 reads CASSDGTTSTDTQYF. The CDR3 DNA sequence: TGTGCCAGCAGCGACGGGACAACAAGCACAGATACGCAGTATTTT.